One sample yielded the 8 T cell receptor beta chains listed below, sequenced in a study of T cell repertoires and leukemia-associated antigens. No antigen is known for these receptors. TCRdb redid the calling of the 5' RACE reads with MiXCR, one entry per CDR3 protein. The data show 9,500 to 15,000 distinct CDR3 sequences, roughly two fifths seen once. Sequencing was performed on CD3+ T cells sorted from blood and cultured. The source is a female donor in good health.

By share of the sample, this clonotype is medium-sized. This chain connects TRBV7-6 to TRBJ2-7; D assignment may be TRBD1 or TRBD2 (6 bases each). CDR1 and CDR2 (germline): SGHVS, FNYEAQ. The CDR3 contains 15 residues. With 5 bases removed from V and 5 bases from J, the gap between germline ends came to 19 bases. CDR3 nucleotide sequence: TGTGCCAGCAGCAGAGGGGGGCGCAGATCGAACGAGCAGTACTTC. It is translated as CASSRGGRRSNEQYF.

The chain joins TRBV20-1 to TRBJ2-5; possible D gene TRBD2, 6 bases. Germline loops: CDR1 DFQATT, CDR2 SNEGSKA (reference sequence). This CDR3 spans 16 amino acids. The V end lost 0 bases, the J end lost 4 bases, and 18 bases lay between the germline ends. Written as DNA, the CDR3 is TGCAGTGCTAGAGATCTTGGCGGGAAGGAGATAGAGACCCAGTACTTC. Translation: CSARDLGGKEIETQYF.

This chain connects TRBV5-1 to TRBJ1-1; D unresolved. The V gene's germline CDR1 is SGHRS and CDR2 YFSETQ. The CDR3 has 14 amino acids. Trimming left V 0 bases short and J 1 base short, with 7 bases between. This CDR3 is CASSLDTGNTEAFF. The CDR3 coding sequence is TGCGCCAGCAGCTTGGACACCGGGAACACTGAAGCTTTCTTT.

The chain carries TRBV6-1 and TRBJ1-2; D unclear. CDR3 size: 14 residues. V was pared by 3 bases and J by 5 bases, with 13 bases between. Germline V gene data show CDR1 as MNHNS and CDR2 as SASEGT. CDR3 protein: CASSDASLGYGYTF. Here the CDR3 DNA reads TGTGCCAGCAGTGATGCATCCCTGGGTTATGGCTACACCTTC.

The chain carries TRBV5-1 and TRBJ2-6; perhaps TRBD1 as D (5 bases). Trimming removed 7 bases from V and 0 bases from J, with 17 bases in between. This CDR3 region has 17 residues. Germline V gene data show CDR1 as SGHRS and CDR2 as YFSETQ. The CDR3 nucleotides are TGCGCCAGCGGCGGAACAGGATCCAGCTCTGGGGCCAACGTCCTGACTTTC. Translated, it gives CASGGTGSSSGANVLTF.

This clonotype was found once. This rearrangement joins TRBV28 to TRBJ2-1; 8 positions match TRBD2. The germline gives CDR1 MDHEN, CDR2 SYDVKM. CDR3 size: 18 residues. Trimming cost V 5 bases and J 0 bases; bases outside gene matches: 12. CDR3 sequence (DNA): TGTGCCAGCAGTGGGGGGTGGGGGAGCGGGAGCTCCTACAATGAGCAGTTCTTC. This codes for CASSGGWGSGSSYNEQFF.

Ten or more counts support this clonotype. This sequence joins TRBV4-2 and TRBJ2-7, with 7 bases aligning to TRBD2. Germline V gene data show CDR1 as LGHNA and CDR2 as YNFKEQ. This CDR3 has 18 amino acids. V was clipped by 4 bases and J by 2 bases; unmatched bases: 17. CDR3 sequence (DNA): TGTGCCAGCAGCCCATCGGGTAGCGGGCAAGGGGTAGCCTACGAGCAGTACTTC. It specifies CASSPSGSGQGVAYEQYF.

In this sample, this clonotype is medium-sized. One end of the junction does not line up with germline, which may come from a read error. The chain joins TRBV20-1 to TRBJ2-5; D gene uncertain. This CDR3 has 15 residues. Per germline, CDR1 DFQATT and CDR2 SNEGSKA (reference sequence). The CDR3 nucleotides are TGCAGTGCTAGAGATTCCCGAATCCCTCAAGAGACCCAGTGCTTC. This sequence encodes CSARDSRIPQETQCF.